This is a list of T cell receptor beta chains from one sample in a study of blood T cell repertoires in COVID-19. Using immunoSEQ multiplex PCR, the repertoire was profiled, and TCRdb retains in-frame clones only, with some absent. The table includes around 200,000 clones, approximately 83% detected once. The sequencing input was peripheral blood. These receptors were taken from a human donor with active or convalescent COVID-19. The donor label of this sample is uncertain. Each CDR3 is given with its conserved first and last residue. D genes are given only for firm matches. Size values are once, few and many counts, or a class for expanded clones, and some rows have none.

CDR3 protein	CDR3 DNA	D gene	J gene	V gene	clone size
CASSPEQFQETQYF	TGTGCCAGCTCACCAGAACAGTTCCAAGAGACCCAGTACTTC	-	TRBJ2-5	TRBV18	-
CASRRDVAGGYNEQFF	TGTGCCAGCAGGAGGGATGTGGCGGGGGGCTACAATGAGCAGTTCTTC	TRBD2	TRBJ2-1	TRBV4-2	few
CSASGNRGGNQPQHF	TGCAGTGCTAGTGGGAACAGGGGTGGCAATCAGCCCCAGCATTTT	TRBD1	TRBJ1-5	TRBV20-1	-
CASSLSLGRGQPQHF	TGTGCCAGCAGTTTATCGTTGGGGCGAGGCCAGCCCCAGCATTTT	-	TRBJ1-5	TRBV27	few
CASSRYDRESGYTF	TGTGCCAGTAGTCGATACGACAGGGAGAGCGGCTACACCTTC	TRBD1	TRBJ1-2	TRBV19	-
CASSVAKDRIRDEQYF	TGTGCCAGCAGCGTAGCTAAGGACAGGATTCGGGACGAGCAGTACTTC	TRBD1	TRBJ2-7	TRBV9	-
CASSARDRGYTGELFF	TGTGCCAGTAGTGCTCGGGACAGGGGGTACACCGGGGAGCTGTTTTTT	TRBD1	TRBJ2-2	TRBV19	-
CASSLGLAGYNEQFF	TGTGCCAGCAGCTTAGGACTAGCGGGATACAATGAGCAGTTCTTC	TRBD2	TRBJ2-1	TRBV13	-
CASSTQLGTLQFF	TGTGCCAGCAGTACCCAGCTCGGGACTTTACAGTTCTTC	-	TRBJ2-1	TRBV6-6	-
CASTPGQGALGIRSPLHF	TGTGCCAGCACCCCCGGACAGGGGGCGTTGGGGATTCGGTCGCCCCTCCACTTT	TRBD1	TRBJ1-6	TRBV19	once
CASSRFVEGVIKQFF	TGTGCCAGCAGCCGGTTCGTAGAGGGGGTGATTAAGCAGTTCTTC	-	TRBJ2-1	TRBV5-5	-
CATSDPSGTGDYNEQFF	TGTGCCACCAGTGATCCGTCCGGGACAGGAGATTACAATGAGCAGTTCTTC	TRBD1	TRBJ2-1	TRBV24-1	-
CASSDGQGPYNEQFF	TGCGCCAGCAGTGACGGACAGGGTCCCTACAATGAGCAGTTCTTC	TRBD1	TRBJ2-1	TRBV10-1	-
CAISPGGDSNQPQHF	TGTGCCATCAGCCCCGGGGGAGATAGCAATCAGCCCCAGCATTTT	-	TRBJ1-5	TRBV10-3	-
CASSAGPATDTQYF	TGTGCCAGCAGCGCAGGCCCAGCCACAGATACGCAGTATTTT	-	TRBJ2-3	TRBV5-4	-
CASRGRQGAIGTSGRTTGELFF	TGTGCCAGTAGAGGGCGGCAGGGGGCTATCGGGACTAGCGGGAGAACCACCGGGGAGCTGTTTTTT	TRBD2	TRBJ2-2	TRBV19	-
CASSSGTGTYNEQFF	TGTGCCAGCAGCTCCGGGACAGGGACCTACAATGAGCAGTTCTTC	TRBD1	TRBJ2-1	TRBV13	-
CASSLAGGPADTQYF	TGTGCCAGCAGCTTAGCGGGAGGGCCCGCAGATACGCAGTATTTT	TRBD2	TRBJ2-3	TRBV7-3	-
CASSQATPPGNTIYF	TGCGCCAGCAGCCAAGCGACACCTCCCGGAAACACCATATATTTT	-	TRBJ1-3	TRBV4-3	-
CASSLAFADTQYF	TGCGCCAGCAGCTTGGCTTTCGCAGATACGCAGTATTTT	-	TRBJ2-3	TRBV5-1	-
CASMSGLPTDTQYF	TGTGCCAGTATGTCAGGACTGCCCACAGATACGCAGTATTTT	-	TRBJ2-3	TRBV19	-
CASSLQGAQGSPLHF	TGTGCCAGCAGCTTGCAGGGGGCGCAAGGTTCACCCCTCCACTTT	TRBD1	TRBJ1-6	TRBV5-4	-
CASYPGGLWNEQFF	TGTGCCAGCTACCCCGGCGGACTCTGGAATGAGCAGTTCTTC	-	TRBJ2-1	TRBV5-4	-